The present T cell receptor (beta chain) was sequenced within a study of cytomegalovirus exposure and HLA in healthy donors. Overall study: An earlier analysis found 117 million unique TCR beta sequences from 150 million to 200 million T cells.

Broader study findings: Analyses of presence and absence presupposed an approximately uniform sequencing depth across donors. Data from an earlier analysis indicated that most TCR beta V segments were productive either about 87% or about 30% of the time.

At collection, donors were nominally healthy, but unrecorded immune exposures were probable. In the case of this clone: Its antigen is unknown.

Use of 60 Vbeta and 13 Jbeta primers characterized the PCR. Generated by immunoSEQ multiplex PCR, the TCRdb table keeps only in-frame clones and is missing some. The sample's table shows 100,000 or so clones. The CDR3 contains 17 residues. Trimming at V came to 4 bases and at J to 0 bases, leaving 9 bases not matched to a gene. CDR1 and CDR2 from the germline V gene are SGDLS and YYNGEE. The chain is built from TRBV9 and TRBJ2-2, with TRBD1 matching over 7 bases. This receptor was obtained from a woman aged 25 to 39 in good health and CMV-seronegative. The specimen was PBMCs. In nucleotides, the CDR3 is TGTGCCAGCAGCACCGGACAGGCCATCACGAACACCGGGGAGCTGTTTTTT. Translated, it gives CASSTGQAITNTGELFF.